The table lists the clone carrying this T cell receptor beta chain with a count of one. The CDR3 extends over 14 amino acids. Looked up from germline, CDR1 is SGHRS and CDR2 is YFSETQ. V was cut by 5 bases and J by 4 bases, with 15 bases left in between. This sample is drawn from a study of T cell changes during pregnancy in multiple sclerosis. This table comes from immunoSEQ multiplex PCR, and its TCRdb copy is limited to in-frame clones, with some not included. The table lists tens of thousands of clones, 85% to 95% of them singletons. This specimen was peripheral blood, taken in the third trimester of pregnancy. This receptor was obtained from a female donor in good health, enrolled as a control in a pregnancy study. The rearrangement uses TRBV5-1 and TRBJ1-2, with a weak D call TRBD1 (6 bases). The CDR3, as DNA: TGCGCCAGCAGACAGGACAGCCGAGCCTATGGCTACACCTTC. The encoded protein is CASRQDSRAYGYTF.